This is a list of T cell receptor beta chains from one sample in a study of cytomegalovirus exposure and HLA in healthy donors. Profiled with immunoSEQ multiplex PCR; TCRdb holds only in-frame clones, not every one. Of fewer than 150,000 clones detected, approximately 80% appear once; the ten largest clones hold 4.5% to 6.5%. Sequencing input: PBMCs. These receptors were taken from a male donor in good health and CMV-seronegative. Each CDR3 is given with its conserved first and last residue. D genes are given only for firm matches. Size tells how often a clone was seen (once, few, many) or the class of an expanded clone, and some rows leave it out.

clone_size j_call d_call v_call cdr3_nt cdr3_aa
. TRBJ2-7 . TRBV7-3 TGTGCCAGCAGTCCGAGGCCCGGCTCCTACGAGCAGTACTTC CASSPRPGSYEQYF
. TRBJ2-7 TRBD2 TRBV7-7 TGTGCTAGCAGATACCTAGCGGGGAGGCGTAGGTGCGAGCAGTACTTC CASRYLAGRRRCEQYF
. TRBJ1-5 . TRBV19 TGTGCCAGTAGCTCCCCCAACTGGAATCAGCCCCAGCATTTT CASSSPNWNQPQHF
. TRBJ1-2 . TRBV28 TGTGCCAGCAGTTTAAGTCAGGGACTCCTCCCGGGCTACACCTTC CASSLSQGLLPGYTF
. TRBJ2-7 TRBD1 TRBV7-9 TGTGCCAGCAGCTTGATGACAGGGGGCGCGGGTGTAAACGAGCAGTACTTC CASSLMTGGAGVNEQYF
. TRBJ2-1 . TRBV25-1 TGTGCCAGCGGCGACAGATACAATGAGCAGTTCTTC CASGDRYNEQFF
. TRBJ1-1 . TRBV7-6 TGTGCCAGCAGCCCTTGGGGCTCTGAAGCTTTCTTT CASSPWGSEAFF
. TRBJ2-5 . TRBV4-1 TGCGCCAGCAGCCAAGATGAGTTTCCTCCAATCTACTTC CASSQDEFPPIYF
. TRBJ2-3 . TRBV10-2 TGCGCCAGCCTAAAAGGGGCCTTAGGCACAGATACGCAGTATTTT CASLKGALGTDTQYF
. TRBJ2-3 TRBD2 TRBV5-6 TGTGCCAGCAGCACGTTGGGACTAGGGTCGGATACGCAGTATTTT CASSTLGLGSDTQYF
. TRBJ2-7 TRBD1 TRBV11-3 TGTGCCAGCAGCTTAGACGGGACAGGGGTCGAGCAGTACTTC CASSLDGTGVEQYF
. TRBJ2-7 . TRBV19 TGTGCCAGTAGTATGGGAGTGGATTACGAGCAGTACTTC CASSMGVDYEQYF
. TRBJ2-7 . TRBV28 TGTGCCAGCAACCAGGGTCACAGCGAGGCCTACGAGCAGTACTTC CASNQGHSEAYEQYF
. TRBJ2-1 . TRBV5-8 TGTGCCAGCAGCCGGGAGATGGGACAGTTCTTC CASSREMGQFF
. TRBJ1-3 . TRBV10-3 TGTGCCATCAGTGAGGAGGGAAACACCATATATTTT CAISEEGNTIYF
. TRBJ2-5 TRBD1 TRBV11-2 TGTGCCAGCAGGAAAAGTTGGGACAGGGACGAGACCCAGTACTTC CASRKSWDRDETQYF
. TRBJ1-2 TRBD1 TRBV9 TGTGCCAGCAGCCTCCAAGGGGACAGGCCCTATGGCTACACCTTC CASSLQGDRPYGYTF
. TRBJ1-4 TRBD1 TRBV11-1 TGTGCCAGCAGCTTGACCGGGACAGCTAATGAAAAACTGTTTTTT CASSLTGTANEKLFF
. TRBJ2-1 . TRBV19 TGTGCCACCCAGTCGTTCGCCGGTAGCCGAACCTACAATGAGCAGTTCTTC CATQSFAGSRTYNEQFF
. TRBJ2-5 TRBD1 TRBV5-1 TGCGCCAGCAGCAGGACAGGGGCCACCGGAGAGACCCAGTACTTC CASSRTGATGETQYF
. TRBJ2-1 TRBD1 TRBV4-1 TGCGCCAGCAGCCAAGAGGAAAACAGGGGAAACGAGCAGTTCTTC CASSQEENRGNEQFF
. TRBJ2-1 TRBD2 TRBV7-9 TGTGCCAGCAGCTTAGGGGGGGCTAGCGGGGGTGGCTCCTACAATGAGCAGTTCTTC CASSLGGASGGGSYNEQFF
. TRBJ1-2 . TRBV5-1 TGCGCCAGCCGACCCCTGGGGGGGGCCGGGGGCTACACCTTC CASRPLGGAGGYTF
. TRBJ1-1 TRBD1 TRBV27 TGTGCCAGAACCGGGACAGCCGTGAACACTGAAGCTTTCTTT CARTGTAVNTEAFF
. TRBJ2-5 TRBD2 TRBV7-9 TGTGCCAGCAGCTTGGCCAAGCAACTAGCGAGAATGGAGACCCAGTACTTC CASSLAKQLARMETQYF
. TRBJ2-7 . TRBV21-1 TGTGCCAGCAGCAAAAAGTGTGGTTTTTCGCGAGAAACCGGGACAGACAGTGGCGAGCAGTACTTC CASSKKCGFSRETGTDSGEQYF
. TRBJ2-7 . TRBV27 TGTGCCAGCAGTCCCCTGCGGGGGCTCAACGTCTACGAGCAGTACTTC CASSPLRGLNVYEQYF
. TRBJ2-7 TRBD1 TRBV5-4 TGTGCCAGCAGTTTCACGGGACAGGGGGCCCTCGAGCAGTACTTC CASSFTGQGALEQYF
once TRBJ2-2 . TRBV19 TGTGCCAGTACCGCGGCAGAGAACACCGGGGAGCTGTTTTTT CASTAAENTGELFF
. TRBJ1-1 . TRBV5-6 TGTGCCAGCAGTTTAGCACACAGGCCAGTGGGAACTGAAGCTTTCTTT CASSLAHRPVGTEAFF
few TRBJ1-4 . TRBV4-2 TGTGCCAGCAGCCCTCTTTCGGGGAATGAAAAACTGTTTTTT CASSPLSGNEKLFF
. TRBJ1-4 . TRBV6-6 TGTGCCAGCAGTTACGAGGCAGCAACTAATGAAAAACTGTTTTTT CASSYEAATNEKLFF
. TRBJ2-3 . TRBV9 TGTGCCAGCAGCGTAGCGGGACAAACCACAGATACGCAGTATTTT CASSVAGQTTDTQYF
. TRBJ2-6 . TRBV2 TGTGCCACCAAACAGGGCTCTGGGGCCAACGTCCTGACTTTC CATKQGSGANVLTF
. TRBJ2-6 . TRBV5-6 TGTGCCAGCAGCTTGCTCTCTGGGGCCAACGTCCTGACTTTC CASSLLSGANVLTF
. TRBJ1-4 TRBD1 TRBV5-1 TGCGCCAGCAGCTTGGGGGACAGAGAAAAACTGTTTTTT CASSLGDREKLFF
. TRBJ2-3 TRBD2 TRBV14 TGTGCCAGCAGCTTTAGCGGGGGAACAGATACGCAGTATTTT CASSFSGGTDTQYF
. TRBJ2-2 TRBD2 TRBV9 TGTGCCAGCAGCGTAGAAGGTAGCGGGGCCGGGGAGCTGTTTTTT CASSVEGSGAGELFF
. TRBJ2-1 TRBD2 TRBV19 TGTGCCAGTAGTAACTCCATAGCGGGCCTTTCCTACAATGAGCAGTTCTTC CASSNSIAGLSYNEQFF
. TRBJ1-6 . TRBV11-2 TGTGCCAGCAGCTTAGAGCCAGTGCCATGGTCACCCCTCCACTTT CASSLEPVPWSPLHF
. TRBJ1-2 . TRBV7-2 TGTGCCAGCAGCTCGAGGAGCTGGTATGGCTACACCTTC CASSSRSWYGYTF
. TRBJ2-2 . TRBV5-4 TGTGCCAGCACCCCCCCACTTACCGGGGAGCTGTTTTTT CASTPPLTGELFF
. TRBJ1-2 . TRBV6-6 TGTGCCAGCAGCCCCGGACTGGAGAGCGGCTACACCTTC CASSPGLESGYTF
. TRBJ1-2 . TRBV2 TGTGCCAGCAGTGAGTCGGAGATGTTACAGGGCGAGGGCTATGGCTACACCTTC CASSESEMLQGEGYGYTF
. TRBJ2-7 TRBD2 TRBV4-1 TGCGCCAGCAGCCAAGACTCCAGCGGGGGTACCTACGAGCAGTACTTC CASSQDSSGGTYEQYF
. TRBJ2-7 . TRBV4-3 TGCGCCAGCAGCCAAGATTCCACTATACAGGGAAGCGAGCAGTACTTC CASSQDSTIQGSEQYF